Listed below are T cell receptor beta chains from one sample, sequenced in a study of T cell responses to AZD1222 COVID-19 vaccine. This table comes from immunoSEQ multiplex PCR, and its TCRdb copy is limited to in-frame clones, with some not included. The sample contains around 150,000 clones, 85% to 95% of which appear only once. This sample comprised peripheral blood, obtained on day 0 of AZD1222 vaccination. These TCRs come from an adult in good health. Both conserved end residues are part of each CDR3.

J: TRBJ2-1
V: TRBV7-2
CDR3: CASSFDGLQEQFF

J: TRBJ2-3
V: TRBV4-2
CDR3: CASSLPTSGREADTQYF

J: TRBJ1-3
V: TRBV19
CDR3: CASTAATSGNTIYF

J: TRBJ2-7
V: TRBV28
CDR3: CASSPPGTPPYEQYF

J: TRBJ2-5
V: TRBV5-1
CDR3: CASSLAQETQYF

J: TRBJ2-2
V: TRBV24-1
CDR3: CATSEGDRVTGELFF

J: TRBJ1-6
V: TRBV6-5
CDR3: CASSYSSGVGSPLHF

J: TRBJ1-1
V: TRBV6-1
CDR3: CASSERDTLNTEAFF

J: TRBJ2-7
V: TRBV29-1
CDR3: CSVLGLYEQYF

J: TRBJ1-1
V: TRBV28
CDR3: CASSSLGKENTEAFF

J: TRBJ1-5
V: TRBV5-5
CDR3: CASSFTGMGDSLSNQPQHF

J: TRBJ1-1
V: TRBV20-1
CDR3: CSASDDRSEAFF

J: TRBJ1-2
V: TRBV20-1
CDR3: CSASVSPRGNYGYTF

J: TRBJ1-2
V: TRBV24-1
CDR3: CATSDARRDGDYGYTF

J: TRBJ2-1
V: TRBV29-1
CDR3: CSVLGPRTGRSSYNEQFF

J: TRBJ1-2
V: TRBV15
CDR3: CATSSWDYGYTF

J: TRBJ2-5
V: TRBV3-1/TRBV3-2
CDR3: CASSQGTTQYF

J: TRBJ2-7
V: TRBV28
CDR3: CASSRTGTYYEQYF

J: TRBJ1-1
V: TRBV4-3
CDR3: CASSWAGESTEAFF

J: TRBJ1-5
V: TRBV19
CDR3: CASSIGTGGSQPQHF

J: TRBJ2-3
V: TRBV5-1
CDR3: CASSRGYGTSGGQGTDTQYF

J: TRBJ1-1
V: TRBV7-4
CDR3: CASSSGPTQRTEAFF

J: TRBJ2-6
V: TRBV6-2/TRBV6-3
CDR3: CASSSRGGSGANVLTF

J: TRBJ2-1
V: TRBV11-2
CDR3: CASSSRGAGTPREQFF

J: TRBJ2-5
V: TRBV6-5
CDR3: CASSYSGRGPETQYF

J: TRBJ1-1
V: TRBV30
CDR3: CAWSPRLGTGDTEAFF

J: TRBJ2-5
V: TRBV18
CDR3: CASSPLAGAQETQYF

J: TRBJ2-7
V: TRBV20-1
CDR3: CSASLGGQQYF

J: TRBJ2-2
V: TRBV28
CDR3: CASSRGQVNTGELFF

J: TRBJ1-1
V: TRBV9
CDR3: CASSAEQGLITEAFF

J: TRBJ1-4
V: TRBV18
CDR3: CASSPSGEYSEKLFF

J: TRBJ1-5
V: TRBV6-5
CDR3: CASSYSFTGNQPQHF

J: TRBJ2-6
V: TRBV29-1
CDR3: CSALDNSGANVLTF

J: TRBJ2-1
V: TRBV19
CDR3: CASSIVGSGRANEQFF

J: TRBJ1-2
V: TRBV19
CDR3: CASSPDRGTYGYTF

J: TRBJ1-2
V: TRBV14
CDR3: CASSPRDSRVYTF

J: TRBJ1-5
V: TRBV28
CDR3: CASSSDRDSGQPQHF

J: TRBJ2-7
V: TRBV9
CDR3: CASSLGLSDYEQYF

J: TRBJ1-2
V: TRBV7-6
CDR3: CASSFPDRDDYGYTF

J: TRBJ1-2
V: TRBV6-6
CDR3: CASSYSRGSYGYTF

J: TRBJ2-7
V: TRBV7-8
CDR3: CASTDLGGDRVNRRSYEQYF

J: TRBJ1-1
V: TRBV7-6
CDR3: CASTLITEAFF

J: TRBJ2-5
V: TRBV3-1/TRBV3-2
CDR3: CASSQADDRGWTTQYF

J: TRBJ1-4
V: TRBV5-6
CDR3: CASSFPGATQEKLFF

J: TRBJ1-5
V: TRBV19
CDR3: CASSIGQGYNQPQHF

J: TRBJ1-1
V: TRBV5-1
CDR3: CATSIRGDLNTEAFF

J: TRBJ1-4
V: TRBV29-1
CDR3: CSVELGTEKLFF

J: TRBJ2-5
V: TRBV11-3
CDR3: CASSFTGGTQYF

J: TRBJ1-1
V: TRBV7-2
CDR3: CASSLRQGNTEAFF

J: TRBJ2-7
V: TRBV5-1
CDR3: CASSLETGRNYEQYF

J: TRBJ2-7
V: TRBV30
CDR3: CAWSEGQGDEQYF

J: TRBJ1-5
V: TRBV6-6
CDR3: CASSYSQGRSNQPQHF

J: TRBJ1-1
V: TRBV13
CDR3: CASSWDRGTEAFF